The 18 T cell receptor beta chains below come from one sample, sequenced in a study of blood T cell repertoires in COVID-19. TCRdb's table, derived via immunoSEQ multiplex PCR, lists solely in-frame clones and lacks some. The sample carries some 90,000 clones, 75% to 85% recorded once. Sequencing input: peripheral blood. These receptors were taken from a woman in her seventies with acute or convalescent COVID-19.

V and J are TRBV7-8 and TRBJ2-7; 9 bases are a match to TRBD1. J lost 0 bases, V lost 1 base, and 1 base had no gene match. Looked up from germline, CDR1 is SGHVS and CDR2 is FQNEAQ. CDR3 size: 15 residues. CDR3 sequence reads: CASSLGGQGSYEQYF. For the CDR3, the DNA is TGTGCCAGCAGCTTAGGGGGACAGGGCTCCTACGAGCAGTACTTC.

The chain's CDR3 is CASSLGSMNSYEQYF. The CDR3 bases are TGCGCCAGCAGCTTGGGCTCTATGAACTCCTACGAGCAGTACTTC. The chain recombines TRBV5-1 with TRBJ2-7; D unresolved. Trimming stripped 0 bases from V and 0 bases from J, with 10 bases between. This CDR3 has 15 amino acids. The germline V gene encodes CDR1 SGHRS and CDR2 YFSETQ.

The chain joins TRBV11-2 to TRBJ2-1; 10 bases match TRBD2. Germline CDR1 reads SGHAT; CDR2 reads FQNNGV. The trim removed 6 bases at V and 6 bases at J, leaving 8 bases unmatched. CDR3 size: 15 residues. The CDR3 reads CASRPGTSAFNEQFF. The DNA of the CDR3 is TGTGCCAGCAGACCCGGGACTAGCGCATTCAATGAGCAGTTCTTC.

V is TRBV10-3 and J is TRBJ1-2; D call uncertain. V gave up 5 bases and J gave up 8 bases, with 12 bases separating them. Per the germline V gene, CDR1 is ENHRY and CDR2 is SYGVKD. This CDR3 is 12 amino acids long. Written as DNA, the CDR3 is TGTGCCATCAGTAACGTTGCTAGAGGCTACACCTTC. Residues: CAISNVARGYTF.

This sequence joins TRBV7-2 and TRBJ1-5; TRBD1 might be the D (6 bases). CDR1 and CDR2 from the germline V gene are SGHTA and FQGNSA. V was pared by 7 bases and J by 7 bases, with 14 bases between. The CDR3 sequence is 13 residues long. The CDR3 DNA reads TGTGCCAGCACAAAGGGGCAGGGGCAGCCCCAGCATTTT. Amino acids: CASTKGQGQPQHF.

The J gene is TRBJ2-7, the V gene TRBV21-1; the DNA was not compared with TRBD1, the D call given in the table. TRBV21-1 is noted as a pseudogene. The CDR3 spans 16 residues. The CDR3 here is CASSKDSGAHSYEQYF. CDR3 sequence (DNA): TGTGCCAGCAGCAAAGATTCAGGGGCCCACTCCTACGAGCAGTACTTC.

The V gene is TRBV28, the J gene TRBJ2-1, with 12 bases lining up with TRBD1. Germline V gene lookup returns CDR1 MDHEN and CDR2 SYDVKM. The CDR3 extends over 14 amino acids. Trimming at V came to 6 bases and at J to 6 bases, leaving 3 bases not matched to a gene. For the CDR3, the DNA is TGTGCCAGCAGCCTGGGACAGGGGGCCAATGAGCAGTTCTTC. Protein product: CASSLGQGANEQFF.

The chain links TRBV2 to TRBJ2-1; 14 bases align to TRBD2. Germline CDR1 is SNHLY and CDR2 is FYNNEI. The ends lost 6 bases at V and 3 bases at J; junction bases unmatched: 10. The CDR3 is 18 amino acids. The CDR3 sequence is CASRERTSGRLIYNEQFF. In DNA form, the CDR3 reads TGTGCCAGCAGGGAACGGACTAGCGGGAGGCTCATCTACAATGAGCAGTTCTTC.

A few counts support this clone. J is TRBJ1-1 and V is TRBV19; D is perhaps TRBD1 (5 bases). Trimming pared 2 bases from V and 5 bases from J, leaving 15 bases between. From germline, CDR1 is LNHDA and CDR2 SQIVND (reference sequence). The CDR3 is 15 amino acids. The CDR3, as DNA: TGTGCCAGTAGTATATCCCCGGGGGGAAGAACTGAAGCTTTCTTT. Protein sequence: CASSISPGGRTEAFF.

V is TRBV6-5 and J is TRBJ2-5, with 11 bases aligning to TRBD2. Germline CDR1 reads MNHEY; CDR2 reads SVGAGI. The CDR3 is 15 residues long. V dropped 5 bases and J dropped 5; count of bases not matched to a gene: 7. CDR3 nucleotides: TGTGCCAGCAGTAGGTCGACTAGCGGGGCGGAGACCCAGTACTTC. It yields the protein CASSRSTSGAETQYF.

The chain is built from TRBV5-1 and TRBJ1-1; D not certain. CDR3 length equals 14 residues. The V gene lost 1 base and the J gene lost 1 base, with 8 bases spanning the gap. The V gene's germline CDR1 is SGHRS and CDR2 YFSETQ. CDR3 region: CASSLLLSNTEAFF. In DNA, the CDR3 is TGCGCCAGCAGCTTGCTCCTATCGAACACTGAAGCTTTCTTT.

The rearrangement uses TRBV14 and TRBJ1-2; D remains unclear. CDR3 length equals 15 residues. Trimming took 1 base from V and 8 from J, leaving 17 bases between them. Germline loops: CDR1 SGHDN, CDR2 FVKESK. CDR3 in amino acids: CASSQALPSREGYTF. In DNA, the CDR3 is TGTGCCAGCAGCCAAGCTTTGCCCTCTCGTGAGGGCTACACCTTC. Together with reference TRBV14 and TRBJ1-2, the CDR3 gives the full variable domain: EAGVTQFPSHSVIEKGQTVTLRCDPISGHDNLYWYRRVMGKEIKFLLHFVKESKQDESGMPNNRFLAERTGGTYSTLKVQPAELEDSGVYFCASSQALPSREGYTFGSGTRLTVV.

The chain is built from TRBV18 and TRBJ2-1; 11 bases align to TRBD2. This CDR3 region has 17 residues. The J segment lost 2 bases and the V segment lost 3 bases, leaving 6 bases of the junction unmatched. Germline assignment: CDR1 KGHSH and CDR2 LQKENI. The CDR3 sequence is CASSPRTTSGTYNEQFF. As DNA, the CDR3 is TGTGCCAGCTCACCCAGGACGACTAGCGGGACCTACAATGAGCAGTTCTTC.

The chain is built from TRBV27 and TRBJ1-5; TRBD1 is a possible D gene (5 bases). Trimming pared 5 bases from V and 9 bases from J, leaving 17 bases between. Germline V gene data show CDR1 as MNHEY and CDR2 as SMNVEV (reference sequence). This CDR3 has 14 amino acids. The CDR3 spells CASSHDRVGRPQHF. In DNA, the CDR3 is TGTGCCAGCAGTCACGACAGAGTAGGTCGGCCCCAGCATTTT.

The chain employs TRBV20-1 and TRBJ2-3; 8 bases match TRBD2. CDR1 and CDR2 from the germline V gene are DFQATT and SNEGSKA (reference sequence). The CDR3 has 15 amino acids. Unmatched junction bases numbered 7, after V lost 3 bases and J lost 2 bases. CDR3 amino acids: CSASLAGGHTDTQYF. The DNA of the CDR3 is TGCAGTGCTAGTCTGGCGGGGGGCCACACAGATACGCAGTATTTT.

The gene calls are TRBV27 and TRBJ1-2; 9 bases match TRBD1. CDR1 is MNHEY and CDR2 is SMNVEV in the germline V gene (reference sequence). The CDR3 loop spans 13 amino acids. Trimming took 4 bases from V and 4 from J; bases not matched to a gene: 1. The CDR3 DNA follows: TGTGCCAGCAGTTGGGGACAGGGCTATGGCTACACCTTC. Protein sequence: CASSWGQGYGYTF.

The rearrangement joins TRBV7-3 to TRBJ2-7; the match to TRBD1 covers 9 bases. The CDR3 covers 13 residues. The junction had 5 bases not matched to a gene; V was cut back by 5 bases and J by 6 bases. Germline CDR1 and CDR2: SGHTA and FQGTGA. The CDR3 nucleotides are TGTGCCAGCAGCGCGGACAGGGGTCGCGAGCAGTACTTC. Its translation: CASSADRGREQYF. The whole variable domain, remainder taken from reference TRBV7-3 and TRBJ2-7, is GAGVSQTPSNKVTEKGKYVELRCDPISGHTALYWYRQSLGQGPEFLIYFQGTGAADDSGLPNDRFFAVRPEGSVSTLKIQRTERGDSAVYLCASSADRGREQYFGPGTRLTVT.

The CDR3 reads CASSIDAVAGGYEQYF. CDR3 DNA sequence: TGTGCCAGTAGTATAGATGCGGTAGCGGGGGGCTACGAGCAGTACTTC. V usage is TRBV19 and J usage is TRBJ2-7; 10 nucleotides line up with TRBD2. Germline lookup yields CDR1 LNHDA and CDR2 SQIVND (reference sequence). After removal of 0 bases from V and 3 bases from J, the junction contained 5 bases not matched to a gene. The CDR3 consists of 16 residues.